The next 29 T cell receptor beta chains were all read from a single sample in a study of blood T cell repertoires in COVID-19. Using immunoSEQ multiplex PCR, the repertoire was profiled, and TCRdb retains in-frame clones only, with some absent. The table shows more than 75,000 clones, with around 90% occurring only once. Input material: peripheral blood. The receptors stem from a woman aged 80 or older with active COVID-19.

The J gene is TRBJ2-5, the V gene TRBV5-1, with TRBD2 matching over 7 bases. Looked up from germline, CDR1 is SGHRS and CDR2 is YFSETQ. V lost 2 bases and J lost 5; bases outside the gene matches: 9. The CDR3 has 15 residues. The CDR3 loop reads CASSFVRESWETQYF. The CDR3 DNA follows: TGCGCCAGCAGCTTCGTGCGGGAGTCGTGGGAGACCCAGTACTTC.

The CDR3 protein is CASSLLGGAGTQYF. CDR3 nucleotide sequence: TGTGCCAGCAGCCTATTAGGGGGCGCGGGGACCCAGTACTTC. The chain recombines TRBV7-3 with TRBJ2-5; 7 bases align to TRBD1. CDR1 SGHTA and CDR2 FQGTGA come from the germline V gene. The V gene end was trimmed by 5 bases and the J gene end by 7 bases; junction bases not matched to a gene: 10. This CDR3 is built from 14 residues.

This chain joins TRBV14 and TRBJ2-7; no clear D. The CDR3 has 11 residues. Germline V CDR1 and CDR2: SGHDN, FVKESK. Trimming cost V 3 bases and J 7 bases, with 7 bases left between them. The CDR3, as DNA: TGTGCCAGCAGCCATAGCCGTGAGCAGTACTTC. Its translation: CASSHSREQYF.

The rearrangement uses TRBV29-1 and TRBJ1-1; D is unclear. V lost 4 bases and J 7 bases, leaving 13 bases between the germline ends. The CDR3 is made up of 12 amino acids. Germline loops: CDR1 SQVTM, CDR2 ANQGSEA. The CDR3 loop reads CSVVGAALEAFF. In nucleotides, the CDR3 is TGCAGCGTTGTAGGCGCAGCGCTTGAAGCTTTCTTT.

V usage is TRBV28 and J usage is TRBJ2-5; 10 bases match TRBD1. The CDR3 spans 17 residues. Germline values: CDR1 MDHEN, CDR2 SYDVKM. V dropped 5 bases and J dropped 0; count of bases not matched to a gene: 9. CDR3 DNA sequence: TGTGCCAGCAGTGTAAACCCGGGACAGGGGTACCAAGAGACCCAGTACTTC. Protein sequence: CASSVNPGQGYQETQYF.

V usage is TRBV2 and J usage is TRBJ1-6, with D unresolved. Between the trimmed V and J ends, which lost 3 bases and 8 bases, there was a span of 11 bases. CDR1 is SNHLY and CDR2 is FYNNEI in the germline V gene. The CDR3 extends over 14 amino acids. CDR3 sequence (DNA): TGTGCCAGCAGTGAGTCGGGAGACGATTCACCCCTCCACTTT. Translation gives CASSESGDDSPLHF.

The chain uses TRBV28 and TRBJ1-1; perhaps TRBD1 as D (6 bases). The V gene lost 0 bases and the J gene lost 4 bases, with 9 bases spanning the gap. The CDR3 has 14 amino acids. Germline values: CDR1 MDHEN, CDR2 SYDVKM. The CDR3 DNA is TGTGCCAGCAGTTTATGGAGGGGGGGCACTGAAGCTTTCTTT. Amino acids: CASSLWRGGTEAFF.

The chain links TRBV7-2 to TRBJ2-3; D gene ambiguous. V lost 1 base to trimming and J lost 1 base, with 9 bases between them. CDR3 length: 15 amino acids. Germline V gene sequence: CDR1 SGHTA, CDR2 FQGNSA. The CDR3 loop reads CASSLGGFGTDTQYF. The CDR3 bases are TGTGCCAGCAGCTTAGGTGGCTTTGGCACAGATACGCAGTATTTT.

The rearrangement uses TRBV7-8 and TRBJ2-2, with 8 bases fitting TRBD2. The CDR3 loop spans 16 amino acids. The V and J ends lost 3 bases and 8 bases, in that order; junction bases with no gene match: 11. Germline V gene data show CDR1 as SGHVS and CDR2 as FQNEAQ. In DNA form, the CDR3 reads TGTGCCAGCAGCTTCAGCGGGGGCCCCATCCGAGGGGAGCTGTTTTTT. Amino acid sequence: CASSFSGGPIRGELFF.

V and J are TRBV11-2 and TRBJ2-5, with TRBD1 as a possible D gene (6 bases). CDR3 length: 15 residues. Germline CDR1 and CDR2: SGHAT and FQNNGV. Trimming cost V 5 bases and J 2 bases, with 15 bases left between them. CDR3 amino acids: CASSPIGQLQETQYF. The CDR3 DNA is TGTGCCAGCAGCCCCATAGGACAGTTACAAGAGACCCAGTACTTC.

The V and J genes are TRBV5-1 and TRBJ2-7; the D gene is possibly TRBD2 (6 bases). The CDR3 has 14 residues. V was trimmed by 8 bases and J by 2 bases, leaving 17 bases between them. Germline CDR1 reads SGHRS; CDR2 reads YFSETQ. The CDR3 reads CASRESTAPYEQYF. The CDR3 nucleotides read TGCGCCAGTCGGGAGTCGACGGCCCCCTACGAGCAGTACTTC.

The chain uses TRBV5-6 and TRBJ2-1, with 8 bases fitting TRBD1. The ends lost 3 bases at V and 2 bases at J; junction bases unmatched: 7. The CDR3 spans 16 residues. CDR1 and CDR2 from the germline V gene are SGHDT and YYEEEE. The CDR3 loop is CASSSRAGQAYNEQFF. The CDR3 bases are TGTGCCAGCAGCTCCAGGGCGGGACAGGCCTACAATGAGCAGTTCTTC.

The J gene is TRBJ2-3, the V gene TRBV13, with 8 nucleotides matching TRBD2. The CDR3 is made up of 17 amino acids. Looked up from germline, CDR1 is PRHDT and CDR2 is FYEKMQ (reference sequence). The junction had 10 bases not matched to a gene; V was cut back by 5 bases and J by 0 bases. Here the CDR3 reads CASSRGVAGHSTDTQYF. CDR3 coding DNA: TGTGCCAGCAGCCGTGGGGTAGCGGGACATAGCACAGATACGCAGTATTTT.

This chain uses TRBV5-1 with TRBJ2-5, with a possible D match to TRBD2 (6 bases). Germline V lookup: CDR1 SGHRS, CDR2 YFSETQ. The CDR3 contains 14 residues. The ends were cut back, 4 bases at V and 1 base at J, with 11 bases in the middle. Here the CDR3 DNA reads TGCGCCAGCAGCCGTTCGGGGGTCCAAGAGACCCAGTACTTC. This codes for CASSRSGVQETQYF. Together with reference TRBV5-1 and TRBJ2-5, the CDR3 gives the full variable domain: KAGVTQTPRYLIKTRGQQVTLSCSPISGHRSVSWYQQTPGQGLQFLFEYFSETQRNKGNFPGRFSGRQFSNSRSEMNVSTLELGDSALYLCASSRSGVQETQYFGPGTRLLVL.

The genes are TRBV7-6 and TRBJ2-1; D is perhaps TRBD2 (5 bases). The CDR3 consists of 17 residues. The V and J ends lost 4 bases and 0 bases respectively, with 16 bases between them. From germline, CDR1 is SGHVS and CDR2 FNYEAQ. The CDR3 bases are TGTGCCAGCAGCTCCCTAGGACGGGGAAGCTCCTACAATGAGCAGTTCTTC. Translation gives CASSSLGRGSSYNEQFF.

The rearrangement joins TRBV10-2 to TRBJ1-3; 7 bases are a match to TRBD1. V was pared by 0 bases and J by 0 bases, with 5 bases of the junction left unmatched. Germline V gene data show CDR1 as WSHSY and CDR2 as SAAADI. This CDR3 comprises 17 residues. The CDR3 nucleotides read TGCGCCAGCAGTGAGTCATGGACAGGCAGCTCTGGAAACACCATATATTTT. The encoded protein is CASSESWTGSSGNTIYF.

This chain links TRBV5-1 with TRBJ2-5; TRBD1 matches 8 bases. The length of the CDR3 is 15 residues. Germline-derived CDR1 and CDR2 are SGHRS and YFSETQ. V lost 4 bases, J lost 5 bases, and 10 bases stayed unmatched. The CDR3 loop is CASSKGDRGGETQYF. Here the CDR3 DNA reads TGCGCCAGCAGCAAAGGAGACAGGGGAGGCGAGACCCAGTACTTC.

In nucleotides, the CDR3 is TGTGCCAGCAGCTTTGGAGGATACAATGAGCAGTTCTTC. As protein: CASSFGGYNEQFF. The chain is built from TRBV11-2 and TRBJ2-1; tentative D call: TRBD2 (5 bases). The CDR3 runs 13 residues. Trimming removed 3 bases from V and 4 bases from J, with 7 bases in between. From germline, CDR1 is SGHAT and CDR2 FQNNGV.

The chain employs TRBV5-1 and TRBJ2-5, with D perhaps matching TRBD1 (6 bases). V dropped 7 bases and J dropped 0 bases, with 16 bases sitting between them. CDR1 SGHRS and CDR2 YFSETQ come from the germline V gene. The CDR3 is made up of 15 amino acids. CDR3 DNA: TGCGCCAGCTCCCTCCGACAGGAGTACCAAGAGACCCAGTACTTC. It yields the protein CASSLRQEYQETQYF.

This clone was recorded once. The rearrangement uses TRBV19 and TRBJ1-4, with TRBD1 identical over 8 bases. Per germline, CDR1 LNHDA and CDR2 SQIVND (reference sequence). This CDR3 comprises 14 residues. V lost 7 bases to trimming and J lost 6 bases; unmatched junction nucleotides: 7. DNA for the CDR3: TGTGCCAGTAATCCGACAGGGGTGGATGAAAAACTGTTTTTT. Its translation: CASNPTGVDEKLFF. Together with reference TRBV19 and TRBJ1-4, the CDR3 gives the full variable domain: DGGITQSPKYLFRKEGQNVTLSCEQNLNHDAMYWYRQDPGQGLRLIYYSQIVNDFQKGDIAEGYSVSREKKESFPLTVTSAQKNPTAFYLCASNPTGVDEKLFFGSGTQLSVL.

The V gene is TRBV9, the J gene TRBJ2-3; 9 bases match TRBD2. This CDR3 is built from 16 residues. V lost 0 bases, J lost 2 bases, and 4 bases stayed unmatched. The V gene's germline CDR1 is SGDLS and CDR2 YYNGEE. The CDR3 is CASSVGPSGTTDTQYF. CDR3 sequence (DNA): TGTGCCAGCAGCGTAGGCCCTAGCGGGACCACAGATACGCAGTATTTT.

The rearrangement uses TRBV9 and TRBJ2-7; 8 positions agree with TRBD1. Germline trimming cut 4 bases from V and 3 bases from J; bases unmatched to any gene: 6. The CDR3 runs 14 residues. CDR1 is SGDLS, CDR2 YYNGEE, per germline. The CDR3 bases are TGTGCCAGCAGCACAACCGGGACAGGCTACGAGCAGTACTTC. Protein product: CASSTTGTGYEQYF.

The chain carries TRBV19 and TRBJ1-2; 8 bases agree with TRBD1. This CDR3 is built from 12 residues. Germline V lookup: CDR1 LNHDA, CDR2 SQIVND (reference sequence). V shed 6 bases, J shed 9 bases, and the junction held 6 bases outside the gene matches. The CDR3 DNA is TGTGCCAGTAGCAGGGGGCTGGACAGCTACACCTTC. Amino acid sequence: CASSRGLDSYTF.

The V gene is TRBV24-1, the J gene TRBJ2-5; D is ambiguous. Per germline, CDR1 KGHDR and CDR2 SFDVKD. V was pared by 1 base and J by 4 bases, with 6 bases between. This CDR3 comprises 13 residues. The CDR3 DNA is TGTGCCACCAGTGATTTACCGGGAGAGACCCAGTACTTC. This encodes CATSDLPGETQYF.

V usage is TRBV30 and J usage is TRBJ2-7, with 7 bases aligning to TRBD1. The germline gives CDR1 GTSNPN, CDR2 SVGIG (reference sequence). The CDR3 spans 12 residues. V was pared by 1 base and J by 5 bases, with 2 bases of the junction left unmatched. CDR3 nucleotide sequence: TGTGCCTGGAGTGCTCAGGGGGACGAGCAGTACTTC. Its protein is CAWSAQGDEQYF. Full variable domain (remainder filled in from reference TRBV30 and TRBJ2-7): SQTIHQWPATLVQPVGSPLSLECTVEGTSNPNLYWYRQAAGRGLQLLFYSVGIGQISSEVPQNLSASRPQDRQFILSSKKLLLSDSGFYLCAWSAQGDEQYFGPGTRLTVT.

V and J are TRBV5-4 and TRBJ2-1; no clear D. The CDR3 runs 15 residues. CDR1 is SGHNT and CDR2 is YYREEE in the germline V gene (reference sequence). V lost 2 bases to trimming and J lost 0 bases, with 9 bases between them. The CDR3, as DNA: TGTGCCAGCAGCTTCCTCCTAAGCTCCTACAATGAGCAGTTCTTC. This encodes CASSFLLSSYNEQFF.

The chain links TRBV6-2 or TRBV6-3 to TRBJ2-2, with D maybe TRBD2 (5 bases). Germline values: CDR1 MNHEY, CDR2 SVGEGT. Trimming pared 2 bases from V and 4 bases from J, leaving 8 bases between. The CDR3 consists of 14 residues. The chain's CDR3 is CASSYEGSTGELFF. CDR3 nucleotides: TGTGCCAGCAGTTACGAGGGTTCCACCGGGGAGCTGTTTTTT.

This chain uses TRBV9 with TRBJ2-6; D perhaps matches TRBD2 (6 bases). Germline V gene lookup returns CDR1 SGDLS and CDR2 YYNGEE. CDR3 length equals 17 residues. V lost 0 bases and J 2 bases, leaving 12 bases between the germline ends. The CDR3: CASSVAGERAGANVLTF. The CDR3 region has the DNA TGTGCCAGCAGCGTAGCGGGAGAACGGGCTGGGGCCAACGTCCTGACTTTC.

The chain carries TRBV19 and TRBJ1-3; D uncertain. The CDR3 covers 14 residues. The germline gives CDR1 LNHDA, CDR2 SQIVND (reference sequence). V gave up 6 bases and J gave up 4 bases, with 13 bases separating them. CDR3 bases: TGTGCCAGTAGCCGACATCTTGGGGGAAACACCATATATTTT. Translating gives CASSRHLGGNTIYF.